These T cell receptor beta chains were read from a single sample in a study of identical twins. MiXCR, applied by TCRdb to the 5' RACE reads, yields one record per CDR3 protein. The sample holds 200,000 to 250,000 distinct CDR3 sequences, about 7.5% seen once. Another study also made use of these data, one on yellow fever vaccine responses in identical twins.

What was sequenced was memory (CD45RO+) T cells sorted from blood. The origin of the receptors is a woman aged 18-29 years in good health. Both conserved end residues are part of each CDR3.

v_call: TRBV7-6; cdr3_aa: CASSLATGWGNTIYF
v_call: TRBV11-3; cdr3_aa: CASSLQGRMETQYF
v_call: TRBV6-6; cdr3_aa: CASSKGRIFEQFF
v_call: TRBV7-2; cdr3_aa: CASSLLAGNTIYF
v_call: TRBV9; cdr3_aa: CASSEGLEGIQETQYF
v_call: TRBV6-2/TRBV6-3; cdr3_aa: CASTEGRPTDTQYF
v_call: TRBV3-1; cdr3_aa: CASSQFGRGLGDTQYF
v_call: TRBV7-9; cdr3_aa: CASSLTLGALNTEAFF
v_call: TRBV30; cdr3_aa: CAWRKGQEVSYEQYF
v_call: TRBV6-5; cdr3_aa: CASSYDGIDGYTF
v_call: TRBV5-1; cdr3_aa: CASSLSLSSTDTQYF
v_call: TRBV29-1; cdr3_aa: CSAAIPLGYGYTF
v_call: TRBV28; cdr3_aa: CASSISGQRVFF
v_call: TRBV24-1; cdr3_aa: CATSDPGTGFYEQYF
v_call: TRBV12-3/TRBV12-4; cdr3_aa: CASSFPGPAETQYF
v_call: TRBV20-1; cdr3_aa: CSARDGAGELFF
v_call: TRBV3-1; cdr3_aa: CASSQVGSNTGELFF
v_call: TRBV27; cdr3_aa: CASSRRLAGGSSYNEQFF
v_call: TRBV12-3/TRBV12-4; cdr3_aa: CASGDGTGPDEQYF
v_call: TRBV14; cdr3_aa: CASSQRDYGTDTQYF
v_call: TRBV20-1; cdr3_aa: CSANKGLGPTTSGANVLTF
v_call: TRBV29-1; cdr3_aa: CSVERVGEQFF
v_call: TRBV3-1; cdr3_aa: CASSQPLEVETQYF
v_call: TRBV20-1; cdr3_aa: CSAGGGPYNEQFF
v_call: TRBV28; cdr3_aa: CASSLAVGQGQYF
v_call: TRBV5-1; cdr3_aa: CASSPDTNRGRSQETQYF
v_call: TRBV5-4; cdr3_aa: CASSLGGAGGPSYNEQFF
v_call: TRBV5-1; cdr3_aa: CASSLVTAGEETQYF
v_call: TRBV4-3; cdr3_aa: CASSQEMRVQETQYF
v_call: TRBV28; cdr3_aa: CASSLLSTGNQPQHF
v_call: TRBV5-1; cdr3_aa: CASRPGGARVDGYTF
v_call: TRBV2; cdr3_aa: CANSGLAPDTDTQYF
v_call: TRBV7-9; cdr3_aa: CASSPGGYGYTF
v_call: TRBV28; cdr3_aa: CASRRSGLVATGELFF
v_call: TRBV11-2; cdr3_aa: CASSLARGTSGRETQYF
v_call: TRBV11-2; cdr3_aa: CASSPSISTYEQYF
v_call: TRBV6-1; cdr3_aa: CASSEEGLAAYNEQFF
v_call: TRBV20-1; cdr3_aa: CSALGGQTYEQYF
v_call: TRBV20-1; cdr3_aa: CSARLASGAYEQYF
v_call: TRBV30; cdr3_aa: CACQGTLNSPLHF
v_call: TRBV20-1; cdr3_aa: CSARDMRGLGYTF
v_call: TRBV12-3/TRBV12-4; cdr3_aa: CAISSLPRFGQGRFEQYF
v_call: TRBV4-3; cdr3_aa: CASSQDVRGFSEQYF
v_call: TRBV7-9; cdr3_aa: CASSLAGGRDEQYF
v_call: TRBV15; cdr3_aa: CATSREVGLWDYGYTF
v_call: TRBV11-2; cdr3_aa: CASRPRLADTYNEQFF
v_call: TRBV7-9; cdr3_aa: CASGLNTGELFF
v_call: TRBV29-1; cdr3_aa: CSVETGTNTEAFF
v_call: TRBV20-1; cdr3_aa: CSASMTGDEQYF
v_call: TRBV5-1; cdr3_aa: CASKKGGEGFGTQYF